This entry features one T cell receptor beta chain sequence. This study enrolled people aged about 18 to 100 from around 25 US geographic areas. The CDR3 loop spans 13 amino acids. Trimming took 6 bases from V and 0 from J, leaving 6 bases between them. From germline, CDR1 is MNHEY and CDR2 SVGAGI. The data belong to a study of blood T cell repertoires in COVID-19. Study context: The samples span acute and convalescent COVID-19 from the United States, Italy and Spain. Sample material is recorded as cDNA or gDNA derived from T cells, B-cell-depleted T cells, or PBMCs.

This table comes from immunoSEQ multiplex PCR, and its TCRdb copy is limited to in-frame clones, with some not included. The data show more than 200,000 clones, about 89% seen once. The receptor was isolated from a woman younger than 35 who had recovered from COVID-19. What was sequenced was PBMCs or T cells enriched from blood (not recorded which). The chain couples TRBV6-5 to TRBJ2-4; D unclear. The DNA of the CDR3 is TGTGCCAGCAGGGGCTTAGCCAAAAACATTCAGTACTTC. Its protein is CASRGLAKNIQYF.